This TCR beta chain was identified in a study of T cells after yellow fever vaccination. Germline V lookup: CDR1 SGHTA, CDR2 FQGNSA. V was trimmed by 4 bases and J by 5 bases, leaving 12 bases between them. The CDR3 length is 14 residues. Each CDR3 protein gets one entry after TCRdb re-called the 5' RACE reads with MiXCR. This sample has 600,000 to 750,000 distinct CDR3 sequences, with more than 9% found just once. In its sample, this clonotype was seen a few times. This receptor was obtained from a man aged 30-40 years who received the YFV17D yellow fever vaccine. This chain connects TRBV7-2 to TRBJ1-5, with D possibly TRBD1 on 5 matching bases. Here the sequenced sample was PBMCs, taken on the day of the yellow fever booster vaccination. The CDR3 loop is CASSSGLGDQPQHF. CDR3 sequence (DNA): TGTGCCAGCAGCTCAGGGTTAGGGGATCAGCCCCAGCATTTT.